This T cell receptor (beta chain) was recorded in a study of blood T cell repertoires in COVID-19. At the level of the study: Whether acute or convalescent, the COVID-19 samples came from the United States, Italy and Spain. T cells, B-cell-depleted T cells, or PBMCs supplied cDNA or gDNA.

While infection was still active, Seattle patients were enrolled and then followed longitudinally. Under the authors' procedure: The authors estimated nucleated cell counts from reference gene primer amplification. Using immunoSEQ multiplex PCR, the repertoire was profiled, and TCRdb retains in-frame clones only, with some absent. D and trimming were read from the DNA, whereas the V and J calls and clone size are those reported in that table. The sample consists of some 210,000 clones, 80% to 95% of them appearing once. The CDR3 is 13 amino acids. Losses at the gene ends were 10 bases for V and 3 bases for J; bases not matched to a gene: 9. From germline, CDR1 is LNHDA and CDR2 SQIVND (reference sequence).

The chain links TRBV19 to TRBJ2-7; 7 bases line up with TRBD2. Sequencing used peripheral blood. This clonotype originated in a man aged 60 to 69 with COVID-19, enrolled during active disease. CDR3 coding DNA: TGTGCCACCTCGACTAGCCGCTACTACGAGCAGTACTTC. Translated, it gives CATSTSRYYEQYF.